This is a list of T cell receptor beta chains from one sample in a study of identical twins. TCRdb passed the 5' RACE reads through MiXCR, listing each CDR3 protein once. The sample has around 1.7 million distinct CDR3 sequences, about 32% seen once. Specimen: cord blood. These receptors were collected from a newborn girl in good health. Both conserved end residues are part of each CDR3. A D gene is named only where the DNA matches it firmly. A clone size is listed for some rows: how often the clone was seen (once, few, many), or a class if it is expanded.

v_call,j_call,clone_size,d_call,cdr3_nt,cdr3_aa
TRBV24-1,TRBJ1-2,few,TRBD1,TGTGCCACCAGTGAGACAGGGAAGCGTGGCTACACCTTC,CATSETGKRGYTF
TRBV5-6,TRBJ2-2,-,TRBD2,TGTGCCAGCAGCTCGCGGACTAGCGGGAGAGTTGGTCCCGGGGAGCTGTTTTTT,CASSSRTSGRVGPGELFF
TRBV27,TRBJ2-4,-,-,TGTGCCAGCAGTTTAATAGCGGCCCTAGCCAAAACCATTCAGTACTTC,CASSLIAALAKTIQYF
TRBV6-6,TRBJ2-2,-,-,TGTGCCAGCAGTCGGGGGCTGGTCGGGGAGCTGTTTTTT,CASSRGLVGELFF
TRBV12-3/TRBV12-4,TRBJ2-4,-,-,TGTGCCAGCAGTTTAGGTCTGGCCCTGGGGTTAAACATTCAGTACTTC,CASSLGLALGLNIQYF
TRBV5-6,TRBJ1-1,-,-,TGTGCCAGCAGAGGCGTTGAGCCCTTGAACACTGAAGCTTTCTTT,CASRGVEPLNTEAFF
TRBV14,TRBJ2-2,-,TRBD2,TGTGCCAGCAGCCGGATAACTGGGACTAGCGGGAGCGGGGAGCTGTTTTTT,CASSRITGTSGSGELFF
TRBV10-3,TRBJ2-7,few,-,TGTGCCATCAGTTCGACAGCACTCCACTCCTACGAGCAGTACTTC,CAISSTALHSYEQYF
TRBV25-1,TRBJ1-2,once,-,TGTGCCAGCAGCCGGGACACCAACTATGGCTGCACCTTC,CASSRDTNYGCTF
TRBV5-1,TRBJ2-7,many,-,TGCGCCAGCAGCTACACTCTCAACTACGAGCAGTACTTC,CASSYTLNYEQYF
TRBV12-3/TRBV12-4,TRBJ1-4,-,-,TGTGCCAGCACCAGAGGGTCGGGGTATGGTGAGTGGAATGAAAAACTGTTTTTT,CASTRGSGYGEWNEKLFF
TRBV29-1,TRBJ2-1,many,TRBD2,TGCTCTAGCGGGAGTTACAATGAGCAGTTCTTC,CSSGSYNEQFF
TRBV7-2,TRBJ2-5,many,-,TGTGCCAGCAGCTTATCAGGGGCGGGGGAGACCCAGTACTTC,CASSLSGAGETQYF
TRBV28,TRBJ1-2,few,-,TGTGCCAGCGGGCCCCCCCGGGGCTACACCTTC,CASGPPRGYTF
TRBV12-5,TRBJ1-1,many,-,TGTGCTAGTGGTTTGGGGAACACTGAAGCTTTCTTT,CASGLGNTEAFF
TRBV28,TRBJ2-7,-,TRBD2,TGTGCCAGCATAACTAGCGGCAGCTCCTACGAGCAGTACTTC,CASITSGSSYEQYF
TRBV6-5,TRBJ2-7,few,TRBD2,TGTGCCAGCAGTTACGGGGTAGTAGCGGGAGGGCCGGGGGAGCAGTACTTC,CASSYGVVAGGPGEQYF
TRBV6-5,TRBJ2-1,many,-,TGTGCCAGCATGTTACTCTACAGGAGCTCCTACAATGAGCAGTTCTTC,CASMLLYRSSYNEQFF
TRBV5-1,TRBJ2-3,few,TRBD2,TGCGCCAGCAGCTTGGGGGGCGGGAGCCTCACAGATACGCAGTATTTT,CASSLGGGSLTDTQYF
TRBV5-1,TRBJ2-7,few,-,TGCGCCAGCAGCTTCAAGGCGGTACCCTACGAGCAGTACTTC,CASSFKAVPYEQYF
TRBV3-1,TRBJ2-3,-,TRBD2,TGTGCCAGCAGCCAAGATTTCCTAGCGGGCTCTACAGATACGCAGTATTTT,CASSQDFLAGSTDTQYF
TRBV12-3/TRBV12-4,TRBJ2-2,few,-,TGTGCCAGCAGTTTATACGGGGGAGTCGGCGGGGAGCTGTTTTTT,CASSLYGGVGGELFF
TRBV20-1,TRBJ2-1,-,-,TGCAGTGCCCACGGACCAGCTTGGAATGAGCAGTTCTTC,CSAHGPAWNEQFF
TRBV20-1,TRBJ2-3,-,TRBD2,TGCAGTGCTAGCCGGGCTAGCGGTAGCGCAGATACGCAGTATTTT,CSASRASGSADTQYF
TRBV5-4,TRBJ2-1,-,-,TGTGCCAGCAGCTTGAATCCCCTAGACAATGAGCAGTTCTTC,CASSLNPLDNEQFF
TRBV20-1,TRBJ2-7,many,-,TGCAGTGCTAGACCGGGTTACGAGCAGTACTTC,CSARPGYEQYF
TRBV2,TRBJ1-6,few,-,TGTGCCAGCAGTGGAGACAGGAGGGGCTATAATTCACCCCTCCACTTT,CASSGDRRGYNSPLHF
TRBV7-9,TRBJ2-2,-,-,TGTGCCAGCACCTCAGGGGTGGACACCGGGGAGCTGTTTTTT,CASTSGVDTGELFF
TRBV4-1,TRBJ2-5,few,-,TGCGCCAGCAGCCAAGTCTCCAGGGAGACCCAGTACTTC,CASSQVSRETQYF
TRBV6-1,TRBJ2-2,few,TRBD2,TGTGCCAGCACCAACTTTAGCGGGAGGGCCCCGACCGGGGAGCTGTTTTTT,CASTNFSGRAPTGELFF
TRBV7-9,TRBJ1-3,once,-,TGTGCCAGCAGCTTTGGGCTGGACCCAATACGGAACACCATATATTTT,CASSFGLDPIRNTIYF
TRBV12-3/TRBV12-4,TRBJ1-6,-,-,TGTGCCAGCAGTTTATTACAGGTCGGGGATTCACCCCTCCACTTT,CASSLLQVGDSPLHF
TRBV11-2,TRBJ2-7,few,-,TGTGCCAGCAGCCCCGGGATCCCCGACGAGCAGTACTTC,CASSPGIPDEQYF
TRBV6-6,TRBJ1-1,-,-,TGTGCCAGCAGTCCTTCGCGTGGGCCGAGGACTGAAGCTTTCTTT,CASSPSRGPRTEAFF
TRBV20-1,TRBJ2-4,-,TRBD2,TGCAGTGCTCCAAGACTAGCGATAGCCAAAAACATTCAGTACTTC,CSAPRLAIAKNIQYF
TRBV15,TRBJ2-2,-,-,TGTGCCACCAGCAGAGACACCAAGCCCGGGGAGCTGTTTTTT,CATSRDTKPGELFF
TRBV7-9,TRBJ2-3,-,-,TGTGCCAGCATAGACTGGATTAGCACAGATACGCAGTATTTT,CASIDWISTDTQYF
TRBV15,TRBJ2-1,-,-,TGTGCCACCAGCAGAACCTATCAAGGTGGTGAGCAGTTCTTC,CATSRTYQGGEQFF
TRBV20-1,TRBJ1-5,few,-,TGCAGTGCCAGCGACGCAGCGGGGCAGCCCCAGCATTTT,CSASDAAGQPQHF
TRBV25-1,TRBJ2-5,few,TRBD1,TGTGCCAGCAGTGAACGCAAAACAGGGGACCAAGAGACCCAGTACTTC,CASSERKTGDQETQYF
TRBV28,TRBJ2-2,-,-,TGTGCCAGCAGTTCGCCGACAAACACCGGGGAGCTGTTTTTT,CASSSPTNTGELFF
TRBV28,TRBJ2-1,many,-,TGTGCCAGCAGTACCGCGGGTTTCCCCTCCTACAATGAGCAGTTCTTC,CASSTAGFPSYNEQFF
TRBV28,TRBJ2-7,-,-,TGTGCCACTTTGTATGCCTACGAGCAGTACTTC,CATLYAYEQYF
TRBV29-1,TRBJ2-7,many,TRBD1,TGCAGCGCCGAGACAGGGTCGGACGAGCAGTACTTC,CSAETGSDEQYF
TRBV20-1,TRBJ2-1,-,TRBD2,TGCAGTGCTAGCGGGAGGTACTCCCACAATGAGCAGTTCTTC,CSASGRYSHNEQFF
TRBV20-1,TRBJ1-5,few,-,TGCAGTGCGGGAGGCAGAGATAGCAATCAGCCCCAGCATTTT,CSAGGRDSNQPQHF
TRBV28,TRBJ2-7,-,-,TGTGCCAGCAGTTCCCCCAGGGGGGTCTACGAGCAGTACTTC,CASSSPRGVYEQYF
TRBV4-2,TRBJ2-1,-,TRBD2,TGTGCCAGCAGCCTAACGATGACTAGCGGGGGGGTTAATGAGCAGTTCTTC,CASSLTMTSGGVNEQFF
TRBV20-1,TRBJ1-1,-,-,TGCAGTGCTAGGCGGACAGTTAGGGGCACTGAAGCTTTCTTT,CSARRTVRGTEAFF